Listed below are T cell receptor beta chains from one sample, sequenced in a study of CD8 T cells in Susac syndrome. TCRdb re-analysed the immunoSEQ multiplex PCR reads in MiXCR, keeping a single row per CDR3 protein. Among some 150,000 distinct CDR3 sequences listed, roughly 94% were seen once. The sequenced sample consisted of CD8+ T cells from PBMCs. These receptors all stem from a human donor with multiple sclerosis. Both conserved end residues are part of each CDR3. A D gene is named only where the DNA matches it firmly. Clone sizes are given selectively: once, few, many, or a class where the clone is expanded.

TRBV7-9	-	15	-	TRBJ2-4	TGTGCCAGCAGCCCATTGAGCGCAGCTCGAAACATTCAGTACTTC	CASSPLSAARNIQYF
TRBV12-3/TRBV12-4	-	13	TRBD1	TRBJ2-2	TGTGCCAGCAGCCGGACAGGGGCCGGGGAGCTGTTTTTT	CASSRTGAGELFF
TRBV7-9	-	14	-	TRBJ1-2	TGTGCCAGCAGCTTAAGGTCTATTAACTATGGCTACACCTTC	CASSLRSINYGYTF
TRBV9	-	15	TRBD1	TRBJ2-7	TGTGCCAGCAGCGCCGGGGACAGACCTCTCTACGAGCAGTACTTC	CASSAGDRPLYEQYF
TRBV12-5	-	11	-	TRBJ2-4	TGTGCTAGTGGTTTGGTAGACATTCAGTACTTC	CASGLVDIQYF
TRBV7-9	once	12	-	TRBJ1-1	TGTGCCAGCAGCAAAGGCGGGGCAGGAGCTTTCTTT	CASSKGGAGAFF
TRBV20-1	-	13	-	TRBJ2-1	TGCAGTGCTAGAGATCTCGACGGGTATGAGCAGTTCTTC	CSARDLDGYEQFF
TRBV4-3	-	14	TRBD1	TRBJ2-7	TGCGCCAGCAGCCAGGGACAGGAAACCTACGAGCAGTACTTC	CASSQGQETYEQYF
TRBV4-3	-	17	-	TRBJ1-6	TGCGCCAGCAGCCAAGCAGTTACGGGGACCTATAATTCACCCCTCCACTTT	CASSQAVTGTYNSPLHF
TRBV20-1	-	11	-	TRBJ1-2	TGCAGTGCTAGATCCGAGGGCGGCTACACCTTC	CSARSEGGYTF
TRBV19	-	13	-	TRBJ1-1	TGTGCCAGTAGTCAGGGAAGACACACTGAAGCTTTCTTT	CASSQGRHTEAFF
TRBV6-6	-	14	-	TRBJ2-1	TGTGCCAGCAGTTACATACAGAGGCTCAATGAGCAGTTCTTC	CASSYIQRLNEQFF
TRBV6-1	-	11	-	TRBJ2-5	TGTGCCAGCCTCCTACGAGAGACCCAGTACTTC	CASLLRETQYF
TRBV13	once	13	TRBD1	TRBJ2-1	TGTGCCAGCAGCTCCCGGGACAGATATGAGCAGTTCTTC	CASSSRDRYEQFF
TRBV7-6	-	15	TRBD2	TRBJ2-1	TGTGCCAGCAGCGGGACTAGCGGGGGGGCGAATGAGCAGTTCTTC	CASSGTSGGANEQFF
TRBV29-1	-	14	TRBD2	TRBJ2-1	TGCAGCGTTGAGGGACTAGCGGGGTACAATGAGCAGTTCTTC	CSVEGLAGYNEQFF
TRBV14	-	13	-	TRBJ1-1	TGTGCCAGCAGCCCGGGACCTGGGGCTGAAGCTTTCTTT	CASSPGPGAEAFF
TRBV20-1	-	17	TRBD2	TRBJ2-3	TGCAGTGCTAGGCTGGGACTAGCGGGGGGGGGCACAGATACGCAGTATTTT	CSARLGLAGGGTDTQYF
TRBV5-6	-	15	TRBD1	TRBJ2-7	TGTGCCAGCAGCTTGGCCGGGTCAGGGGGCTACGAGCAGTACTTC	CASSLAGSGGYEQYF
TRBV7-9	-	13	-	TRBJ2-1	TGTGCCAGCTACAACAGGGCCGACAATGAGCAGTTCTTC	CASYNRADNEQFF
TRBV7-9	-	12	-	TRBJ2-5	TGTGCCAGCAGCCCCTCATGGGAGACCCAGTACTTC	CASSPSWETQYF
TRBV7-9	-	16	-	TRBJ2-1	TGTGCCAGCAGCTTACTCTTCAGGGGCGTTGTGGATGAGCAGTTCTTC	CASSLLFRGVVDEQFF
TRBV9	-	15	-	TRBJ2-7	TGTGCCAGCAGCCTAGGACCGCGTCTTTCCAACGAGCAGTACTTC	CASSLGPRLSNEQYF
TRBV28	-	14	-	TRBJ1-5	TGTGCCAGCAGTTTGGAAGTCTACAATCAGCCCCAGCATTTT	CASSLEVYNQPQHF
TRBV14	-	14	TRBD2	TRBJ2-1	TGTGCCAGCAGCCCGAGCGGGGGGCGGAATGAGCAGTTCTTC	CASSPSGGRNEQFF
TRBV9	-	15	TRBD1	TRBJ1-3	TGTGCCAGCAGCCTTTGGGAGGGGGCAAATAATGCCATATATTTT	CASSLWEGANNAIYF
TRBV9	-	15	-	TRBJ2-3	TGTGCCAGCAGCGACGCCGGGACCCCGCTCGATACGCAGTATTTT	CASSDAGTPLDTQYF
TRBV20-1	once	14	-	TRBJ2-7	TGCAGTGCTAGAGATTTCGGGCAGTTCTACGAGCAGTACTTC	CSARDFGQFYEQYF
TRBV4-2	-	15	-	TRBJ2-7	TGTGCCAGCAGCCAAGTGCCTCCCGGGGTCTACGAGCAGTACTTC	CASSQVPPGVYEQYF
TRBV30	-	12	-	TRBJ1-1	TGTGCCTGGACACCTCCTAACACTGAAGCTTTCTTT	CAWTPPNTEAFF
TRBV20-1	-	15	TRBD1	TRBJ1-5	TGCAGTGCTAGAGATCGGGGACAGGGAATTATGTCCCAGCATTTT	CSARDRGQGIMSQHF
TRBV15	-	17	TRBD1	TRBJ2-4	TGTGCCACCAGCAGCACCCAGGGGGCCAATTACAAAAACATTCAGTACTTC	CATSSTQGANYKNIQYF
TRBV18	-	15	-	TRBJ1-1	TGTGCCAGCCATCCAAACAGGTTACGGAACACTGAAGCTTTCTTT	CASHPNRLRNTEAFF
TRBV9	-	12	-	TRBJ2-7	TGTGCCAGCAGCCGGGAGAAAGGGGGGCAGTACTTC	CASSREKGGQYF
TRBV3-1	-	15	-	TRBJ2-7	TGTGCCAGCAGCCAACAGATAACGGTGACCTACGAGCAGTACTTC	CASSQQITVTYEQYF
TRBV12-5	-	14	-	TRBJ1-6	TGTGCTAGTGGTTTGGTACGGGATAATTCACCCCTCCACTTT	CASGLVRDNSPLHF
TRBV30	-	15	-	TRBJ2-1	TGTGCCTGGAGTGTGGAAGGTCTCTCCTACAATGAGCAGTCCTTC	CAWSVEGLSYNEQSF
TRBV27	-	11	-	TRBJ1-1	TGTGCCACCAAGCAAGCCACTGAAGCTTTCTTT	CATKQATEAFF
TRBV6-2/TRBV6-3	once	15	-	TRBJ2-7	TGTGCCAGCAGTTACTCGACGGGATTCTCCTACGAGCAGTACTTC	CASSYSTGFSYEQYF
TRBV4-1	-	17	TRBD1	TRBJ1-5	TGCGCCAGCAGCCAAGGCACCGGGACAGGGGACAGCCAGCCCCAGCATTTT	CASSQGTGTGDSQPQHF
TRBV20-1	once	13	-	TRBJ2-5	TGCAGTGCTAGAGGTCCGGGACAAGAGACCCAGTACTTC	CSARGPGQETQYF
TRBV4-1	-	16	-	TRBJ2-3	TGCGCCAGCAGCCAAGAGGCTGCTAGGAGCACAGATACGCAGTATTTT	CASSQEAARSTDTQYF
TRBV5-6	few	14	-	TRBJ2-3	TGTGCCAGCAGTCCCCGGCCGGGCACAGATACGCAGTATTTT	CASSPRPGTDTQYF
TRBV4-1	-	15	-	TRBJ1-6	TGCGCCAGCAGCTCCGGAACGGGGATTGGTTCACCCCTCCACTTT	CASSSGTGIGSPLHF
TRBV20-1	-	15	TRBD2	TRBJ2-3	TGCAGTGCTAGCGCAGCGGGGGGGCTTAGAGATACGCAGTATTTT	CSASAAGGLRDTQYF
TRBV25-1	-	16	TRBD1	TRBJ2-1	TGTGCCAGCAGTGAGAAGACAGGGGGCGCTTCCCATGAGCAGTTCTTC	CASSEKTGGASHEQFF
TRBV27	-	13	-	TRBJ1-2	TGTGCCAGCAGTTTAGACAGGTCCTATGGCTACACCTTC	CASSLDRSYGYTF
TRBV27	-	16	TRBD1	TRBJ2-7	TGTGCCAGCAGTTTGGCGCAGGGGGAGAAGATGTACGAGCAGTACTTC	CASSLAQGEKMYEQYF